This TCR beta chain came from a study of identifying expanded T cells in peripheral blood. Turning to this clone: Its antigen is not identified.

Overall study results and limits: Clone count variance between roughly 2-week samples rose with total template count.

The V gene's germline CDR1 is LNHNV and CDR2 YYDKDF (reference sequence). V shed 5 bases, J shed 3 bases, and the junction held 9 bases outside the gene matches. CDR3 length: 15 amino acids. Data came from immunoSEQ multiplex PCR; TCRdb stores just in-frame clones and leaves some out. This sample has about 91,000 clones, with approximately 90% found just once. Sequenced material: blood. The J gene is TRBJ2-7, the V gene TRBV15, with 8 nucleotides matching TRBD1. The sequence was collected from a person aged 18-69 years in good health. The CDR3 sequence: CATSPDRDFHYEQYF. As DNA, the CDR3 is TGTGCCACCAGCCCGGACAGGGATTTTCACTACGAGCAGTACTTC.